The clone carrying this T cell receptor (beta chain) was detected many times. Its antigen remains unidentified. Trimming at V came to 4 bases and at J to 7 bases, leaving 7 bases not matched to a gene. Germline V gives CDR1 SGHNT, CDR2 YYREEE (reference sequence). The CDR3 consists of 15 residues. The data are from a study of T cell repertoires in cytomegalovirus infection. Study at large: Matching HLA type, along with CMV infection, was indicated by public TCR beta signatures. Study-wide findings and caveats: HLA-C-restricted, CMV-specific TCR beta clonotypes were dominant ex vivo. Cumulative public TCR beta family frequency identified CMV carriers with the relevant HLA.

Using its own MiXCR run on the reads, TCRdb lists one record per CDR3 protein. The sample comprises around 330,000 distinct CDR3 sequences, 15% to 20% of which are singletons, and 12% rests with the top ten. The sequence came from a human donor in good health (CMV status not recorded). Some clones in this sample may be carry-over from other donors' samples. The chain has TRBV5-4 and TRBJ1-6, with TRBD1 matching over 8 bases. Input material: PBMCs. In DNA, the CDR3 is TGTGCCAGCAGCGGGGCGGGACAGGACAATTCACCCCTCCACTTT. Amino acid sequence: CASSGAGQDNSPLHF.